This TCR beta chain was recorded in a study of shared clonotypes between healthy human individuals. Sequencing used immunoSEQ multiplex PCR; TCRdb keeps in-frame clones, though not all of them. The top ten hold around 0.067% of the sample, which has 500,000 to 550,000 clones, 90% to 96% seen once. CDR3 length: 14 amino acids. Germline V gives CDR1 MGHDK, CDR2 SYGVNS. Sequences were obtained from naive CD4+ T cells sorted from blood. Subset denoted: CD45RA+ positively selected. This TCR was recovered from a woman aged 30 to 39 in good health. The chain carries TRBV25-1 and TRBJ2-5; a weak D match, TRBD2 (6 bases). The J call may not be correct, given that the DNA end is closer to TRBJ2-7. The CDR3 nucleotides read TGTGCCAGCAGTGAATGGGCAGGAGGGATCGAGCAGTACTTC. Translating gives CASSEWAGGIEQYF.